Below, one T cell receptor beta chain is given with its context. Its specificity is unknown. The study sampled nominally healthy donors, though unrecorded immune exposures were likely. Per germline, CDR1 SGHTA and CDR2 FQGNSA. The CDR3 spans 14 residues. Trimming removed 5 bases from V and 12 bases from J, with 20 bases in between. The data stem from a study of cytomegalovirus exposure and HLA in healthy donors. 60 Vbeta and 13 Jbeta primers were used in PCR. Measured with immunoSEQ multiplex PCR; TCRdb has only the in-frame clones, and not every one. Of under 200,000 clones listed, 60% to 85% are singletons. The study, taken as a whole, reports: Later work associated approximately 17,000 TCR beta sequences with HLA alleles at 0.05 false discovery rate. Later analysis demonstrated an association between a missense DCLRE1C variant and TCR beta V- and J-gene trimming. Confirmation in vitro established that a few CMV-associated chains were specific for CMV antigens.

Sequenced input: PBMCs. The origin of this receptor is a female donor in good health and CMV-seronegative. This chain joins TRBV7-2 and TRBJ2-4; possible D gene TRBD1, 5 bases. CDR3 sequence: CASSPYLRQSSQYF. DNA for the CDR3: TGTGCCAGCAGCCCCTACCTTAGACAGAGCAGTCAGTACTTC.